The rows below give T cell receptor beta chains drawn from one sample of a study of post-analysis software for immune sequencing data. TCRdb passed the PCR reads through MiXCR, listing each CDR3 protein once. Counted here are some 690,000 distinct CDR3 sequences, approximately 60% occurring once; the ten biggest clones make up around 11%. The material sequenced was blood. All receptors come from a girl aged 2 to 9 with multiple sclerosis. The CDR3 runs from the conserved cysteine through the conserved F or W. The D gene is left open where the match is weak. Expanded clones are given a class, and other clones once, few, many or no size at all.

TGTGCCAGCTCACCACGGGACAGACCTCCAACTAATGAAAAACTGTTTTTT CASSPRDRPPTNEKLFF TRBJ1-4 TRBV18 TRBD1 NA
TGTGCCACCGAGGGGCGGGGGGACATCAATGAGCAGTTCTTC CATEGRGDINEQFF TRBJ2-1 TRBV15 TRBD2 NA
TGTGCCAGCAGTTTAACCGGGACCGGCTACACCTTC CASSLTGTGYTF TRBJ1-2 TRBV12-3/TRBV12-4 NA NA
TGTGCCAGCAGCCAAGATACTGGATTTTACAATGAGCAGTTCTTC CASSQDTGFYNEQFF TRBJ2-1 TRBV3-1 NA NA
TGTGCCAGCAGCGTAGAGGCTAGAGCAGATACGCAGTATTTT CASSVEARADTQYF TRBJ2-3 TRBV9 NA NA
TGTGCCAGCAGTGAACAACGGGACGTCTATCTGGGAGAGACCCAGTACTTC CASSEQRDVYLGETQYF TRBJ2-5 TRBV25-1 NA NA
TGCAGTGCTGGACGGGACGGAGAGCAGTTCTTC CSAGRDGEQFF TRBJ2-1 TRBV20-1 NA few
TGCGCCAGCAGCTTGGCCGGGACAGGAGCAGAAGAGACCCAGTACTTC CASSLAGTGAEETQYF TRBJ2-5 TRBV5-1 TRBD1 NA
TGTGCCAGCAGCCCAAGTCCGGTCCAACTCTACGAGCAGTACTTC CASSPSPVQLYEQYF TRBJ2-7 TRBV7-9 NA NA
TGTGCCAGCAACAGACCAGGTTTGAGAGAAGAGACCCAGTACTTC CASNRPGLREETQYF TRBJ2-5 TRBV2 NA NA
TGCAGTGCTCCAATGGGTCGACGTGCCTACAATGAGCAGTTCTTC CSAPMGRRAYNEQFF TRBJ2-1 TRBV20-1 NA few
TGTGCCACCAGCAACCTACAGGGGACTCCCTACGAGCAGTACTTC CATSNLQGTPYEQYF TRBJ2-7 TRBV15 NA NA
TGTGCCAGCAGCGCCTTGGGACCTACTGTCGCAGATACGCAGTATTTT CASSALGPTVADTQYF TRBJ2-3 TRBV7-8 NA NA
TGTGCCAGCAGCTTAGCCCCGAGCTCCTACGAGCAGTACTTC CASSLAPSSYEQYF TRBJ2-7 TRBV7-9 NA NA
TGCAGTGCTAATAGACTGGACACGGGCTCCTACAATGAGCAGTTCTTC CSANRLDTGSYNEQFF TRBJ2-1 TRBV20-1 NA NA
TGTGCCAGCAGGACGGGGGGCGTCGTAGGCACAGATACGCAGTATTTT CASRTGGVVGTDTQYF TRBJ2-3 TRBV7-2 NA NA
TGCAGTGCTGGACAGGGTGACAACTATGGCTACACCTTC CSAGQGDNYGYTF TRBJ1-2 TRBV20-1 TRBD1 NA